The source of this T cell receptor beta chain is a study of regulatory T cells in long-lasting Graves disease. Study-level information: Duration of antithyroid drug therapy among newly diagnosed Graves' patients was under 3 months.

The V and J ends lost 4 bases and 7 bases, in that order; junction bases with no gene match: 4. The CDR3 consists of 12 residues. The germline gives CDR1 SQVTM, CDR2 ANQGSEA. Library construction for TCR beta used iRepertoire HTBI primers and Arm-PCR of CDR3 regions. In the source study's methods: Samples jointly harbored 62 TRBV and fewer than 15 TRBJ segments. TCRdb passed the multiplex PCR reads through MiXCR, listing each CDR3 protein once. In this record, the V and J calls reflect TCRdb's handling and not the investigators' own analysis. Among roughly 320,000 distinct CDR3 sequences listed, 16% were seen once. Indicated time point: newly diagnosed GD, antithyroid drugs for less than 3 months. From RNA extracted from PBMCs, the TCR library was made. Collection of peripheral blood (around 10 milliliters) was done using EDTA tubes. This clonotype was seen more than once but under ten times. Its antigen remains unidentified.

Overall study results and limits: Patients with persistent disease showed a bias toward TRBV28, TRBJ1-2 and TRBJ2-5.

Separately, the same data were catalogued under a study of T cells in Graves' hyperthyroidism and ophthalmopathy.

The TCR was taken from a man aged 35 to 55 with Graves disease. The genes are TRBV29-1 and TRBJ2-1, with TRBD1 matching 7 bases. Sequences were derived from peripheral blood mononuclear cells (PBMCs), sampled at new diagnosis, from a patient treated with antithyroid drugs. CDR3 loop: CSVVPGGNEQFF. DNA of the CDR3: TGCAGCGTTGTACCAGGGGGTAATGAGCAGTTCTTC.